This T cell receptor beta chain derives from a study of T cells after yellow fever vaccination. Notes on the study in general: Reappearance after the booster was observed for most primary-vaccination clones (about 97% CD4, over 75% CD8).

From germline, CDR1 is SGHTA and CDR2 FQGNSA. The CDR3 runs 15 residues. The V end was cut by 5 bases, the J end by 9 bases, with 20 bases between. In regard to this clonotype: Its antigen is not known.

5'RACE template switching added a universal primer site and UMIs to TCR cDNA. MiXCR, run by TCRdb on the 5' RACE reads, gives a single entry per CDR3 protein. Among 300,000 or so distinct CDR3 sequences, 10% to 15% were seen once, and the ten largest hold roughly 0.5%. The sequence came from a man younger than 40 who received the YFV17D yellow fever vaccine. The chain links TRBV7-2 to TRBJ2-4; possibly TRBD1 or TRBD2 for D (5 bases each). Sequences were derived from CD4+ T cells sorted from PBMCs, sampled 45 days after the yellow fever booster vaccination. CDR3 coding DNA: TGTGCCAGCAGCCCCCGGGACCAGCCGTCGGTCATTCAGTACTTC. Translated, it gives CASSPRDQPSVIQYF.